The 15 T cell receptor beta chains presented below share a single source sample, sequenced in a study of cytomegalovirus exposure and HLA in healthy donors. Libraries were prepared by immunoSEQ multiplex PCR; TCRdb keeps only in-frame clonotypes and omits some of them. The table lists about 150,000 clones, roughly 90% of them singletons. What was sequenced was PBMCs. All receptors derive from a man in his late teens or twenties in good health and CMV-seronegative.

This chain connects TRBV10-1 to TRBJ1-1; tentative D call: TRBD1 (5 bases). CDR1 WNHNN and CDR2 SYGVQD come from the germline V gene (reference sequence). The CDR3 consists of 13 residues. With 5 bases removed from V and 2 bases from J, the gap between germline ends came to 9 bases. The CDR3 coding sequence is TGCGCCAGCAGTAGGGGATCCAACACTGAAGCTTTCTTT. It translates to CASSRGSNTEAFF.

The J gene is TRBJ2-2, the V gene TRBV10-2; perhaps TRBD2 as D (5 bases). Between the trimmed V and J ends, which lost 6 bases and 0 bases, there was a span of 8 bases. The CDR3 consists of 14 residues. The germline CDR1 and CDR2 sequences are WSHSY and SAAADI. The CDR3 reads CASREAANTGELFF. The DNA of the CDR3 is TGCGCCAGCAGGGAGGCGGCGAACACCGGGGAGCTGTTTTTT.

In this sample, this clone turned up once. The V and J genes are TRBV7-2 and TRBJ2-4; 7 bases are shared with TRBD2. Germline-derived CDR1 and CDR2 are SGHTA and FQGNSA. Trimming took 5 bases from V and 6 from J; bases not matched to a gene: 10. This CDR3 region has 15 residues. The CDR3 is CASSTKTSFANIQYF. CDR3 bases: TGTGCCAGCAGCACGAAGACTAGCTTCGCAAACATTCAGTACTTC.

This clone has only a few counts. The chain carries TRBV10-3 and TRBJ2-3; D call uncertain. The CDR3 length is 13 residues. V lost 3 bases, J lost 2 bases, and 6 bases lay in between. Germline CDR1 reads ENHRY; CDR2 reads SYGVKD. The CDR3 region has the DNA TGTGCCATCAGTGAACTCCTCACAGATACGCAGTATTTT. It yields the protein CAISELLTDTQYF.

The rearrangement joins TRBV5-1 to TRBJ1-5, with D possibly matching TRBD1 (5 bases). V gave up 5 bases and J gave up 3 bases, with 9 bases separating them. CDR1 is SGHRS and CDR2 is YFSETQ in the germline V gene. CDR3 length: 13 residues. DNA for the CDR3: TGCGCCAGCAGTGGAGGGGACAATCAGCCCCAGCATTTT. This sequence encodes CASSGGDNQPQHF. The variable domain in full, with the rest retrieved from reference TRBV5-1 and TRBJ1-5, is KAGVTQTPRYLIKTRGQQVTLSCSPISGHRSVSWYQQTPGQGLQFLFEYFSETQRNKGNFPGRFSGRQFSNSRSEMNVSTLELGDSALYLCASSGGDNQPQHFGDGTRLSIL.

The chain employs TRBV30 and TRBJ2-1; no clear D gene. Per germline, CDR1 GTSNPN and CDR2 SVGIG (reference sequence). CDR3 size: 14 residues. Trimming took 1 base from V and 0 from J, leaving 7 bases between them. CDR3 bases: TGTGCCTGGAGTGCCCCCATCTCCTACAATGAGCAGTTCTTC. Its protein is CAWSAPISYNEQFF.

The chain links TRBV30 to TRBJ2-3; D unclear. The germline V gene has CDR1 GTSNPN and CDR2 SVGIG (reference sequence). Trimming removed 4 bases at V and 1 base at J, with 12 bases between. The CDR3 totals 14 residues. CDR3 bases: TGTGCCTGGACACAGACCTACGGCACAGATACGCAGTATTTT. Translated, it gives CAWTQTYGTDTQYF.

The chain uses TRBV27 and TRBJ2-1; D remains unclear. This CDR3 has 14 amino acids. CDR1 is MNHEY and CDR2 is SMNVEV in the germline V gene (reference sequence). Deletions cut 8 bases from V and 4 bases from J, with 15 bases between. CDR3 sequence: CASSTFGPYNEQFF. Here the CDR3 DNA reads TGTGCCAGCTCCACTTTTGGGCCTTACAATGAGCAGTTCTTC.

CDR3 protein: CATSRPVANEKLFF. Written as DNA, the CDR3 is TGTGCCACCAGCCGCCCCGTAGCTAATGAAAAACTGTTTTTT. The J gene is TRBJ1-4, the V gene TRBV15; no clear D gene. The CDR3 extends over 14 amino acids. V was cut by 5 bases and J by 3 bases, with 10 bases left in between. Germline CDR1 is LNHNV and CDR2 is YYDKDF (reference sequence).

The chain carries TRBV2 and TRBJ1-1, with unresolved D. The germline gives CDR1 SNHLY, CDR2 FYNNEI. V lost 4 bases to trimming and J lost 0 bases, with 18 bases between them. This CDR3 contains 17 residues. The CDR3 loop reads CASSAPTGWVMNTEAFF. CDR3 nucleotide sequence: TGTGCCAGCAGTGCCCCGACGGGATGGGTGATGAACACTGAAGCTTTCTTT.

CDR3 DNA sequence: TGTGCCACGCAACCCCGGGGCGGGATCCGAGATACGCAGTATTTT. Translation: CATQPRGGIRDTQYF. The chain combines TRBV19 with TRBJ2-3, with TRBD2 as a possible D gene (6 bases). The CDR3 extends over 15 amino acids. With 10 bases removed from V and 5 bases from J, the gap between germline ends came to 22 bases. Germline V CDR1 and CDR2: LNHDA, SQIVND (reference sequence).

The genes are TRBV5-6 and TRBJ2-1, with D possibly matching TRBD2 (5 bases). V lost 2 bases to trimming and J lost 4 bases, with 10 bases between them. The germline CDR1 and CDR2 sequences are SGHDT and YYEEEE. This CDR3 is 14 amino acids long. The CDR3 sequence is CASSFGELYNEQFF. For the CDR3, the DNA is TGTGCCAGCAGCTTTGGGGAGCTTTACAATGAGCAGTTCTTC.

J is TRBJ2-7 and V is TRBV19; D perhaps matches TRBD2 (6 bases). This CDR3 spans 13 amino acids. The germline gives CDR1 LNHDA, CDR2 SQIVND (reference sequence). The V and J ends lost 5 bases and 5 bases respectively, with 13 bases between them. The CDR3 bases are TGTGCCAGTAGTTTGGGTTGGGGGGACGAGCAGTACTTC. The encoded protein is CASSLGWGDEQYF.

Concerning this clone: Within the sample, other DNA sequences also encode this same CDR3. J is TRBJ2-2 and V is TRBV9; D remains unclear. The CDR3 is 13 residues long. Germline V gives CDR1 SGDLS, CDR2 YYNGEE. Trimming took off 3 bases at V and 3 bases at J, with 6 bases between the two ends. The CDR3 loop reads CASSGSHTGELFF. CDR3 sequence (DNA): TGTGCCAGCAGCGGAAGCCACACCGGGGAGCTGTTTTTT. The whole variable domain, filled in from reference TRBV9 and TRBJ2-2, reads DSGVTQTPKHLITATGQRVTLRCSPRSGDLSVYWYQQSLDQGLQFLIQYYNGEERAKGNILERFSAQQFPDLHSELNLSSLELGDSALYFCASSGSHTGELFFGEGSRLTVL.

The chain has TRBV30 and TRBJ2-7; 10 bases match TRBD2. V shed 4 bases, J shed 3 bases, and the junction held 0 bases outside the gene matches. Germline-derived CDR1 and CDR2 are GTSNPN and SVGIG (reference sequence). The CDR3 is made up of 12 amino acids. The CDR3 reads CAWTSGGYEQYF. Here the CDR3 DNA reads TGTGCCTGGACTAGCGGGGGCTACGAGCAGTACTTC.